The rows below give T cell receptor beta chains drawn from one sample of a study of T cells in Graves' hyperthyroidism and ophthalmopathy. Via MiXCR, TCRdb re-called the multiplex PCR reads, giving one row per CDR3 protein. Of 200,000 to 300,000 distinct CDR3 sequences listed, roughly 17% are singletons. Sequenced material: blood. These receptors were taken from a woman aged 18 to 35 with Graves' ophthalmopathy. Both conserved end residues are part of each CDR3. Fields, in order: J gene, V gene, CDR3 protein.

TRBJ1-2 TRBV12-3/TRBV12-4 CASSLGQGPFYGYTF
TRBJ2-7 TRBV7-2 CASSWGGPAYEQYF
TRBJ2-1 TRBV5-1 CASRTTEYNEQFF
TRBJ2-7 TRBV12-3/TRBV12-4 CASSLRTVRGNEQYF
TRBJ1-1 TRBV5-1 CASSLGGHSNTEAFF
TRBJ2-3 TRBV6-1 CASNRLAGGRDTQYF
TRBJ2-1 TRBV20-1 CSAAPRRGSYNEQFF
TRBJ2-6 TRBV6-5 CASSYSRTGLDSGANVLTF
TRBJ1-4 TRBV28 CASRMTVATNEKLFF
TRBJ1-1 TRBV7-2 CASSLTLQGLNTEAFF
TRBJ1-1 TRBV3-1 CASSQVQGNEAFF
TRBJ2-7 TRBV12-3/TRBV12-4 CASSLGLGRPPHEQYF
TRBJ2-7 TRBV28 CASSFGRGLTYEQYF
TRBJ1-2 TRBV28 CASRTIGLGGYGYTF
TRBJ1-4 TRBV28 CASSPPGLREKLFF
TRBJ2-7 TRBV18 CASSPGTGGHEQYF
TRBJ2-1 TRBV5-6 CASSLASVRYNEQFF
TRBJ2-5 TRBV12-3/TRBV12-4 CASSFQSGGAQYF
TRBJ2-5 TRBV5-1 CASSLTSGIVQETQYF
TRBJ2-3 TRBV27 CASRLGDTQYF
TRBJ1-1 TRBV20-1 CSARIIVGIGQGDTEAFF
TRBJ1-1 TRBV19 CASSSYRGNEAFF
TRBJ2-7 TRBV20-1 CSARHGQYEQYF
TRBJ2-2 TRBV20-1 CSAVASAGELFF
TRBJ2-2 TRBV19 CASSQPPGLYSTGELFF
TRBJ2-1 TRBV5-1 CASSLGPNNEQFF
TRBJ1-3 TRBV5-8 CASSLDQGNTIYF
TRBJ1-3 TRBV28 CASSSPGASSGNTIYF
TRBJ2-2 TRBV27 CASSSNRDWRTGELFF
TRBJ1-6 TRBV7-2 CASSLTSPNSPLHF
TRBJ2-1 TRBV28 CASSYHTGTSGRYEQFF
TRBJ2-7 TRBV11-2 CASSLAVAGGEQYF
TRBJ2-1 TRBV7-2 CASSLDSGFYNEQFF
TRBJ1-2 TRBV29-1 CSVAPGGGYTF
TRBJ2-1 TRBV7-8 CASSSPGQGIYNEQFF
TRBJ2-1 TRBV20-1 CSAPNPSLSYNEQFF
TRBJ1-5 TRBV24-1 CATSEEDDQPQHF
TRBJ1-1 TRBV27 CASSKTGDTEAFF
TRBJ1-1 TRBV30 CAWSVQGTGDTEAFF
TRBJ2-7 TRBV6-1 CASSESAYEQYF
TRBJ2-1 TRBV14 CASSRYRTGSLEQFF
TRBJ2-3 TRBV4-3 CASSQEAGGSTDTQYF
TRBJ2-3 TRBV20-1 CSASSASGGPTQTDTQYF
TRBJ1-5 TRBV4-2 CASSHPGTAVEPQHF
TRBJ2-3 TRBV20-1 CSASGERGVVDTQYF
TRBJ1-1 TRBV29-1 CSVDTARWAEAFF
TRBJ2-5 TRBV20-1 CSATPAGGSETQYF
TRBJ1-1 TRBV28 CASSSPGRFMNTEAFF
TRBJ2-5 TRBV10-2 CASKDRVVETQYF
TRBJ1-6 TRBV6-1 CASRIPGQGNSPLHF
TRBJ2-7 TRBV6-1 CASSGWREGLEQYF
TRBJ1-4 TRBV20-1 CSARDWTGATANEKLFF